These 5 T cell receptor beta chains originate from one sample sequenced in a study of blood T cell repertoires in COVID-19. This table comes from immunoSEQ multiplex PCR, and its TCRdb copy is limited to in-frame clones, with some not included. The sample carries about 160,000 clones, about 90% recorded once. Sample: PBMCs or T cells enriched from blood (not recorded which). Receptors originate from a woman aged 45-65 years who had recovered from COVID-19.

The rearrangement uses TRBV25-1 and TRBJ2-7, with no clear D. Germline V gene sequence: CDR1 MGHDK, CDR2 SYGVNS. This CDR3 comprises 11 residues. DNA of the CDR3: TGTGCTCCGACTCCGGGCTACGAGCAGTACTTC. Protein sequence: CAPTPGYEQYF.

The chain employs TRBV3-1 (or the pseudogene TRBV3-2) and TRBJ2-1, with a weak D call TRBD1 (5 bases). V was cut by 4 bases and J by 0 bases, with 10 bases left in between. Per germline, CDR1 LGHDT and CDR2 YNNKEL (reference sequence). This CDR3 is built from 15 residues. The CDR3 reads CASSPGHSSYNEQFF. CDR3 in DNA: TGTGCCAGCAGCCCAGGACACAGCTCCTACAATGAGCAGTTCTTC.

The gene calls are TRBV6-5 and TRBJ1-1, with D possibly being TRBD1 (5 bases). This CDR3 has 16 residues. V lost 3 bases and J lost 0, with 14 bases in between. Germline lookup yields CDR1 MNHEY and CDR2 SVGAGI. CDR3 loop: CASSYGRGTMNTEAFF. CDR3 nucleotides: TGTGCCAGCAGTTATGGGAGGGGAACTATGAACACTGAAGCTTTCTTT.

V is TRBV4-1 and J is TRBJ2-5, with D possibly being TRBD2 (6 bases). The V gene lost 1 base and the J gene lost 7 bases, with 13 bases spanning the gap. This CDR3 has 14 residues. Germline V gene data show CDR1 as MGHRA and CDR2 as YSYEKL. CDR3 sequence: CASSQVALGGTQYF. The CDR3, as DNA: TGCGCCAGCAGCCAAGTAGCTTTGGGGGGGACCCAGTACTTC.

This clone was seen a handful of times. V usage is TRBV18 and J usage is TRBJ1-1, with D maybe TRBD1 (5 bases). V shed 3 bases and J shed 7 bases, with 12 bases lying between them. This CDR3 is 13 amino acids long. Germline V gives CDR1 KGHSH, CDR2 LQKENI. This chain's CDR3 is CASSPQTTVEAFF. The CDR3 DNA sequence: TGTGCCAGCTCACCCCAAACGACAGTTGAAGCTTTCTTT.